This is a list of T cell receptor beta chains from one sample in a study of CD8 T cells in ankylosing spondylitis. TCRdb re-derived calls from the 5' RACE reads in MiXCR, one entry per CDR3 protein. The table has 200,000 to 250,000 distinct CDR3 sequences, 8% to 11% seen once. Sequencing used blood, either unsorted or a sorted T cell fraction (not recorded which). The source is a male donor with ankylosing spondylitis or in good health (not recorded which). Both conserved end residues are part of each CDR3. D genes are given only for firm matches. Rows may omit the clone size; those that give it use once, few, many or a size class.

clone_size j_call d_call v_call cdr3_length cdr3_nt cdr3_aa
many TRBJ2-3 TRBD1 TRBV7-3 14 TGTGCCAGCAGCCCGAGGGACAGACCAGATACGCAGTATTTT CASSPRDRPDTQYF
- TRBJ2-3 TRBD2 TRBV20-1 13 TGCAGTGCTCCTTTTATAGCGGGAGATACGCAGTATTTT CSAPFIAGDTQYF
- TRBJ1-2 - TRBV7-8 16 TGTGCCAGCAGCTTAGAGGACGGGCCCGGGGGGTATGGCTACACCTTC CASSLEDGPGGYGYTF
many TRBJ2-1 - TRBV20-1 13 TGCAGTGCTAGGGGAGGGGGCTACAATGAGCAGTTCTTC CSARGGGYNEQFF
- TRBJ1-5 - TRBV20-1 16 TGCAGTGCTAGAGATAATTCGAAGGCAGTCAATCAGCCCCAGCATTTT CSARDNSKAVNQPQHF
many TRBJ2-3 - TRBV5-1 16 TGCGCCAGCAGCTTTACGACGGGGGGCGCCACAGATACGCAGTATTTT CASSFTTGGATDTQYF
- TRBJ2-2 TRBD2 TRBV28 19 TGTGCCAGCAGTCCTCGGACTAGCGGGGGGCGATCGAACACCGGGGAGCTGTTTTTT CASSPRTSGGRSNTGELFF
many TRBJ2-1 - TRBV5-6 17 TGTGCCAGCAGCGCCCGGACAGTTCCTTGGGGGTACAATGAGCAGTTCTTC CASSARTVPWGYNEQFF
few TRBJ1-1 TRBD1 TRBV28 14 TGTGCCAGCAGGGGACAGGGGAAGGGCACTGAAGCTTTCTTT CASRGQGKGTEAFF
- TRBJ2-7 - TRBV4-2 15 TGTGCCAGCAGCCAATCAAGGGGGGCGCCATACGAGCAGTACTTC CASSQSRGAPYEQYF
many TRBJ1-1 TRBD1 TRBV20-1 15 TGCAGTGCTAGCGAGACAGGGGGCTCGAACACTGAAGCTTTCTTT CSASETGGSNTEAFF
many TRBJ2-2 - TRBV7-2 16 TGTGCCACCAGCTTACTGGACTCAAGTCTCACCGGGGAGCTGTTTTTT CATSLLDSSLTGELFF
many TRBJ2-1 TRBD2 TRBV14 14 TGTGCCAGCAGCCTCCGGGGGGGCTACAATGAGCAGTTCTTC CASSLRGGYNEQFF
many TRBJ1-2 TRBD1 TRBV5-6 15 TGTGCCAGCAGCTCGATAACGGACAGGGTGCATGGCTACACCTTC CASSSITDRVHGYTF
medium-sized TRBJ2-3 TRBD2 TRBV7-8 14 TGTGCCAGCAGCTTAGCGCTAGCGGGGGATACGCAGTATTTT CASSLALAGDTQYF
many TRBJ1-1 - TRBV29-1 10 TGCAGCGCGTCTCCCACTGAAGCTTTCTTT CSASPTEAFF
many TRBJ2-3 TRBD1 TRBV29-1 15 TGCAGCGTTGATTCTGAGACAGGGGAAACAGATACGCAGTATTTT CSVDSETGETDTQYF
many TRBJ1-2 - TRBV7-2 14 TGTGCCAGCAGCTACGGGACGGCTGGATATGGCTACACCTTC CASSYGTAGYGYTF
many TRBJ1-4 TRBD1 TRBV27 18 TGTGCCAGCAGTTTCTACCGGGACAGGGGGAGTGACAATGAAAAACTGTTTTTT CASSFYRDRGSDNEKLFF
many TRBJ2-7 TRBD1 TRBV7-2 14 TGTGCCAGCAGCTTAGGACAGGGAATCTACGAGCAGTACTTC CASSLGQGIYEQYF
- TRBJ1-1 - TRBV3-1 17 TGTGCCAGCAGCCAAGGAGGTGGCAAGGGTATGAACACTGAAGCTTTCTTT CASSQGGGKGMNTEAFF
- TRBJ2-5 - TRBV9 14 TGTGCCAGCAGCGTAAGGGACAACCAAGAGACCCAGTACTTC CASSVRDNQETQYF
many TRBJ2-1 TRBD2 TRBV20-1 15 TGCAGTGCTTCCTTGGGGGGGAACTCCTACAATGAGCAGTTCTTC CSASLGGNSYNEQFF
many TRBJ2-7 TRBD1 TRBV7-2 15 TGTGCCAGCAGTTCTACCGGGACAGGGGTCTACGAGCAGTACTTC CASSSTGTGVYEQYF
many TRBJ2-7 - TRBV20-1 13 TGCAGTGCTGAGGACGGGGCCGTCTACGAGCAGTACTTC CSAEDGAVYEQYF
- TRBJ2-3 - TRBV12-3/TRBV12-4 14 TGTGCCAGCAGTTTGAACGGGTGGCTAGTTACGCAGTATTTT CASSLNGWLVTQYF
many TRBJ2-7 - TRBV20-1 12 TGCAGTGGGGAACAGGAACTTGACGAGCAGTACTTC CSGEQELDEQYF
many TRBJ2-1 - TRBV2 13 TGTGCCAGCACCCTAGGGGGAGTCAATGAGCAGTTCTTC CASTLGGVNEQFF
many TRBJ1-5 - TRBV12-3/TRBV12-4 15 TGTGCCAGCAGTTTACGAGGAGGGATGAATCAGCCCCAGCATTTT CASSLRGGMNQPQHF
many TRBJ2-5 - TRBV7-2 14 TGTGCCAGCAGCTTCCGGACGGCCCAAGAGACCCAGTACTTC CASSFRTAQETQYF
many TRBJ1-6 TRBD1 TRBV9 14 TGTGCCAGCAGCGGGACAGGGGATTATTCACCCCTCCACTTT CASSGTGDYSPLHF
many TRBJ2-3 - TRBV3-1 17 TGTGCCAGCAGCCAAATGGCGGGGAAAATTAGCACAGATACGCAGTATTTT CASSQMAGKISTDTQYF
many TRBJ2-1 TRBD1 TRBV5-1 17 TGCGCCAGCAGCTTGCGGCCCGCCGGGACAGGGGAGGGTGAGCAGTTCTTC CASSLRPAGTGEGEQFF
- TRBJ1-2 - TRBV6-5 14 TGTGCCAGCAGTTACTCGGCCGGCAACTATGGCTACACCTTC CASSYSAGNYGYTF
few TRBJ2-7 TRBD1 TRBV20-1 14 TGCAGTGCTAGAGCAGCCCAGGGGGTCTACGAGCAGTACTTC CSARAAQGVYEQYF
many TRBJ1-4 - TRBV20-1 14 TGCAGTGCCCGAGGGGGGGGCAGTAATGAAAAACTGTTTTTT CSARGGGSNEKLFF
many TRBJ2-7 - TRBV20-1 10 TGCAGTGCTGGCAGCTACGAGCAGTACTTC CSAGSYEQYF
- TRBJ2-3 TRBD2 TRBV2 17 TGTGCCAGCAGTTATCCTCAAGCGGGGGGGCTTAGAGATACGCAGTATTTT CASSYPQAGGLRDTQYF